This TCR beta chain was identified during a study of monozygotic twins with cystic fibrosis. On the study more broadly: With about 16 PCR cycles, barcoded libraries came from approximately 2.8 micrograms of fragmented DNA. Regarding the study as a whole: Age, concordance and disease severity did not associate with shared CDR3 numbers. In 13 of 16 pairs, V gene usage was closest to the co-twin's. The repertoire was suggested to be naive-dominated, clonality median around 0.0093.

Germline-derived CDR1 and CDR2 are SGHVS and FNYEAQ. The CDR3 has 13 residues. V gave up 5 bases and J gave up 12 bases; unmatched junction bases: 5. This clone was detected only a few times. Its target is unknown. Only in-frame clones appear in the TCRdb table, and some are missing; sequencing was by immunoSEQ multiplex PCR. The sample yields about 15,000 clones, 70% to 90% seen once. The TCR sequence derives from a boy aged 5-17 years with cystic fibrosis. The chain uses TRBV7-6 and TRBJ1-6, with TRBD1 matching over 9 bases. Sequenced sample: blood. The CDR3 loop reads CASSPRQGEPLHF. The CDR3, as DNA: TGTGCCAGCAGCCCGAGACAGGGGGAACCCCTCCACTTT.